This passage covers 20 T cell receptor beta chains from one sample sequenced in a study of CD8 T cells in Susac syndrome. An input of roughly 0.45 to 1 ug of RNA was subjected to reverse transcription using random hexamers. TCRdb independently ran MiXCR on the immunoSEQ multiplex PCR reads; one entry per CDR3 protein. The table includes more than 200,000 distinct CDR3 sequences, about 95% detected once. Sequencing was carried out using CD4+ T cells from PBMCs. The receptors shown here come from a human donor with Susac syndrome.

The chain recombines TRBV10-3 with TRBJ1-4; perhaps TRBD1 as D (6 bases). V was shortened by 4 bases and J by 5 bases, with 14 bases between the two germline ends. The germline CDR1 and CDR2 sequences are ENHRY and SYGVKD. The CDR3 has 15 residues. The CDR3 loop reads CAISGGAGVNEKLFF. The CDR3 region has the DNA TGTGCCATCAGTGGCGGGGCAGGGGTAAATGAAAAACTGTTTTTT.

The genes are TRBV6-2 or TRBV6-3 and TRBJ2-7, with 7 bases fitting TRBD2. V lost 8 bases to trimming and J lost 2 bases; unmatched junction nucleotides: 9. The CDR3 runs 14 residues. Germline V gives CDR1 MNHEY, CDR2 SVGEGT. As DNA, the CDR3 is TGTGCCAGCGAATCGCGCGGGGGAACCTACGAGCAGTACTTC. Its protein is CASESRGGTYEQYF.

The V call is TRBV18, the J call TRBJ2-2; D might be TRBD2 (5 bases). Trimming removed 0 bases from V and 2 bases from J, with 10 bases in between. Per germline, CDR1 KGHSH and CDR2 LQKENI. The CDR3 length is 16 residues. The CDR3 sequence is CASSPPGRTNTGELFF. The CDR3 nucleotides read TGTGCCAGCTCACCACCCGGACGGACTAACACCGGGGAGCTGTTTTTT.

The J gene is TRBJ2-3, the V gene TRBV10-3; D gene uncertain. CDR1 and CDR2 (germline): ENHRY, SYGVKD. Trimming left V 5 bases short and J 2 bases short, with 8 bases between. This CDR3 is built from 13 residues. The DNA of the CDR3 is TGTGCCATCAGTCGCCCATCCACAGATACGCAGTATTTT. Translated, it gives CAISRPSTDTQYF.

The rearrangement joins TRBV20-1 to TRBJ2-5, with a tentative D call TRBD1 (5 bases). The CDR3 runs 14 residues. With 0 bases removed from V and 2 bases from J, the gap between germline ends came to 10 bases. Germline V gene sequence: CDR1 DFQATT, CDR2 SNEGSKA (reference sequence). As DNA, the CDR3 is TGCAGTGCTAGAGATCTGAGACAGCAAGAGACCCAGTACTTC. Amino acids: CSARDLRQQETQYF.

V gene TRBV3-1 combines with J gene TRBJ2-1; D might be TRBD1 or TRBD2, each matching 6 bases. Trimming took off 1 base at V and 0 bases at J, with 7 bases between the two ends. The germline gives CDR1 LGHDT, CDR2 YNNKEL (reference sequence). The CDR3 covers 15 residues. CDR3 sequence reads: CASSQAGASYNEQFF. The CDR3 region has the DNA TGTGCCAGCAGCCAAGCGGGGGCCTCCTACAATGAGCAGTTCTTC.

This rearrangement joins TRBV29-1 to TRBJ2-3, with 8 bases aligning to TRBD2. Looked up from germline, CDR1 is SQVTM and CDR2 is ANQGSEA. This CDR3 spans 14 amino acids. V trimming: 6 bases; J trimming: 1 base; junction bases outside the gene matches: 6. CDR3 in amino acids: CSVGGGSGTDTQYF. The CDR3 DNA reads TGCAGCGTCGGGGGGGGCTCCGGCACAGATACGCAGTATTTT.

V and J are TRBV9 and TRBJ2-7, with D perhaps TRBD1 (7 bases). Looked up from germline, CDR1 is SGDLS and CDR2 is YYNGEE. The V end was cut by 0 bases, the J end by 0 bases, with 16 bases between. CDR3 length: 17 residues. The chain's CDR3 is CASSVGGRRGLSYEQYF. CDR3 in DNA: TGTGCCAGCAGCGTAGGGGGGCGGAGGGGGCTCTCCTACGAGCAGTACTTC.

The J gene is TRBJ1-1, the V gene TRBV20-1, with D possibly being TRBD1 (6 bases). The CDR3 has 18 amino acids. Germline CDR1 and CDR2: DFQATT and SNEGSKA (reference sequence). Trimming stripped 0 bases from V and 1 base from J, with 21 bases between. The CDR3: CSARDGVNRDPSNTEAFF. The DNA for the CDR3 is TGCAGTGCTAGAGATGGGGTCAACAGGGACCCGTCGAACACTGAAGCTTTCTTT.

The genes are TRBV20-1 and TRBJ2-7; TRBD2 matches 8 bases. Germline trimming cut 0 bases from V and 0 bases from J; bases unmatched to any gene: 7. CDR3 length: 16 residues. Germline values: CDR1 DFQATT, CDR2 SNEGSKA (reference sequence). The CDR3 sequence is CSARDPGSGNSYEQYF. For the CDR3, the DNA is TGCAGTGCTAGAGATCCGGGTAGCGGGAACTCCTACGAGCAGTACTTC.

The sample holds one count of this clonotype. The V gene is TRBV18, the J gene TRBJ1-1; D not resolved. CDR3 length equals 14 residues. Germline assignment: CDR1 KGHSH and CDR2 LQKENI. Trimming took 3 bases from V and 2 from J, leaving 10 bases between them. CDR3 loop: CASSPLKENTEAFF. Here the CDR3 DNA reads TGTGCCAGCTCACCTTTGAAGGAAAACACTGAAGCTTTCTTT.

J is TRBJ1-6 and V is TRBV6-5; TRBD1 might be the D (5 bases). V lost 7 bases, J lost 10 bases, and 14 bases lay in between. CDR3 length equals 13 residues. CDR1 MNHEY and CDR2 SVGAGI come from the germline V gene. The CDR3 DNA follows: TGTGCCAGCAACCTAAGGGGAGGCTCACCCCTCCACTTT. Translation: CASNLRGGSPLHF.

This CDR3 is CAWSASVNTEAFF. CDR3 sequence (DNA): TGTGCCTGGAGTGCTTCGGTGAACACTGAAGCTTTCTTT. The chain employs TRBV30 and TRBJ1-1; D unresolved. The CDR3 sequence is 13 residues long. The germline V gene has CDR1 GTSNPN and CDR2 SVGIG (reference sequence). V lost 1 base to trimming and J lost 0 bases, with 6 bases between them.

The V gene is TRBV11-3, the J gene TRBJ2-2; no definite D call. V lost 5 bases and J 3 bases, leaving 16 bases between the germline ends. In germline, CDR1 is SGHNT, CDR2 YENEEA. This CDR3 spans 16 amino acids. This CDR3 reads CASSRDGQMYTGELFF. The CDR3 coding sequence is TGTGCCAGCAGCCGCGACGGCCAGATGTACACCGGGGAGCTGTTTTTT.

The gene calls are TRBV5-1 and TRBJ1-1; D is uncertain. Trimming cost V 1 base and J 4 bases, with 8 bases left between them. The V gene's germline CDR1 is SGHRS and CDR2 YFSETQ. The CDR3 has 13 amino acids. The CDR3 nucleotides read TGCGCCAGCAGCTTGATGGGTCGCACTGAAGCTTTCTTT. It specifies CASSLMGRTEAFF.

The DNA of the CDR3 is TGCGCCAGCAGCCACAGGGGGTGGGGGGCCAACGTCCTGACTTTC. Translated, it gives CASSHRGWGANVLTF. The J gene is TRBJ2-6, the V gene TRBV23-1; 8 nucleotides agree with TRBD1. TRBV23-1 has ORF status, its function being uncertain. The CDR3 sequence is 15 residues long. Trimming took 6 bases from V and 4 from J; bases not matched to a gene: 5.

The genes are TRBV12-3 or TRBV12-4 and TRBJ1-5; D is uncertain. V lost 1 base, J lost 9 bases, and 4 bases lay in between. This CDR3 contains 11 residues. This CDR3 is CASSLGGPQHF. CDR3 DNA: TGTGCCAGCAGTTTAGGCGGGCCCCAGCATTTT.

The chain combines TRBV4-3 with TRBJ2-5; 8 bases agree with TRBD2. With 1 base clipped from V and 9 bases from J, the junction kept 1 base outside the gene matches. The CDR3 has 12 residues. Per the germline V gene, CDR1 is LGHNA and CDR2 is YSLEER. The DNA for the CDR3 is TGCGCCAGCAGCCAAGGGCGGGGGGCCCAGTACTTC. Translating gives CASSQGRGAQYF.

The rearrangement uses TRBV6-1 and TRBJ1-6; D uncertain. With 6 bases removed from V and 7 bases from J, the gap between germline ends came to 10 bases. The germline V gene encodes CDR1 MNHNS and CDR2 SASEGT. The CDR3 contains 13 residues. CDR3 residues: CASRPNKNSPLHF. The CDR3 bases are TGTGCCAGCAGGCCTAACAAGAATTCACCCCTCCACTTT.

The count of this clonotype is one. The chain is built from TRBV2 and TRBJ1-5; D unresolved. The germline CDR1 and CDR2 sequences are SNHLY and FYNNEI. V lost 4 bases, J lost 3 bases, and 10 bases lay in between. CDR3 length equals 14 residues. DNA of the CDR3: TGTGCCAGCAGTGCGAAGTCCTCCAATCAGCCCCAGCATTTT. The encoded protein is CASSAKSSNQPQHF.